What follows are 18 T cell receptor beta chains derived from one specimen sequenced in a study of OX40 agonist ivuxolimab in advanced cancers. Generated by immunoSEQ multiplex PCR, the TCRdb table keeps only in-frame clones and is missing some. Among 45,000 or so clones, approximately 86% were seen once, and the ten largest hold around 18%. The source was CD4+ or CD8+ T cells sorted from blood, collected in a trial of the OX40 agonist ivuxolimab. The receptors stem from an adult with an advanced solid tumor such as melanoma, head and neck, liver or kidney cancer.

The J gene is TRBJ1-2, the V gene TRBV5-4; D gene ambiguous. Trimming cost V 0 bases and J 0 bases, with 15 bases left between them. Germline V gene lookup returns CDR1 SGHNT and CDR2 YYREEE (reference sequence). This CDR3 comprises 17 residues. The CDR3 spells CASSLGVGSTANYGYTF. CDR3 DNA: TGTGCCAGCAGCTTGGGCGTCGGCTCAACTGCTAACTATGGCTACACCTTC.

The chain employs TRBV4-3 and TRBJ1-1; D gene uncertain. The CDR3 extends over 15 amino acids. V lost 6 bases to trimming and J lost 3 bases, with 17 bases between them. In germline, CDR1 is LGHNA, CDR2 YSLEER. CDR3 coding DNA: TGCGCCAGCAGTTCGCTCGAGGGAGGATACACTGAAGCTTTCTTT. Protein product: CASSSLEGGYTEAFF.

CDR3 nucleotide sequence: TGTGCTAGTGGTTTCAATGGGGGGAAGGGGACCGGGGAGCTGTTTTTT. Protein sequence: CASGFNGGKGTGELFF. V usage is TRBV12-5 and J usage is TRBJ2-2; a possible D gene is TRBD2 (6 bases). CDR3 length: 16 amino acids. Germline V gives CDR1 LGHNT, CDR2 FRNRAP. V shed 3 bases and J shed 5 bases, with 16 bases lying between them.

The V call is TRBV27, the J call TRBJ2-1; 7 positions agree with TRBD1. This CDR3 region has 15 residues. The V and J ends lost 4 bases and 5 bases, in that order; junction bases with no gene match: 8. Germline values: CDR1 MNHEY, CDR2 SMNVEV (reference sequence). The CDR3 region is CASSWNRGPHNEQFF. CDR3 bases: TGTGCCAGCAGTTGGAACAGGGGCCCCCACAATGAGCAGTTCTTC.

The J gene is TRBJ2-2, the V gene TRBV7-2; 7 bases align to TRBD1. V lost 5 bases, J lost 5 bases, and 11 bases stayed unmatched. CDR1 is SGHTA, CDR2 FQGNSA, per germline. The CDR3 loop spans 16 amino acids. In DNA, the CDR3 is TGTGCCAGCAGCGATAGAGGACAGGCCGTAACCGGGGAGCTGTTTTTT. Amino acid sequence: CASSDRGQAVTGELFF.

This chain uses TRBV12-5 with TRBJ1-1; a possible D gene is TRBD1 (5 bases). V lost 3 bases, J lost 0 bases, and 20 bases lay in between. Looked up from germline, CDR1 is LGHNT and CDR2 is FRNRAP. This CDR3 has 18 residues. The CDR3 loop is CASGFDTFGTALNTEAFF. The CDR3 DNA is TGTGCTAGTGGTTTTGACACTTTCGGGACCGCACTGAACACTGAAGCTTTCTTT. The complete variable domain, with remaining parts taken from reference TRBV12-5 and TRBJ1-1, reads DARVTQTPRHKVTEMGQEVTMRCQPILGHNTVFWYRQTMMQGLELLAYFRNRAPLDDSGMPKDRFSAEMPDATLATLKIQPSEPRDSAVYFCASGFDTFGTALNTEAFFGQGTRLTVV.

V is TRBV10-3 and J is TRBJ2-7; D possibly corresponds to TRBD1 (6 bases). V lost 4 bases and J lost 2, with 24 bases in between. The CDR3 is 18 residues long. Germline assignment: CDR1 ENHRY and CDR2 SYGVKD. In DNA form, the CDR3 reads TGTGCCATCAGTGTCATGATAGGCAGGGACAAAACGACCTACGAGCAGTACTTC. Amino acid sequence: CAISVMIGRDKTTYEQYF.

Here the CDR3 DNA reads TGTGCCTCTTCAACCGGGTCTACCGTGCCCCAGTTCTTC. This sequence encodes CASSTGSTVPQFF. V is TRBV7-6 and J is TRBJ2-1; D remains unclear. Germline-derived CDR1 and CDR2 are SGHVS and FNYEAQ. The CDR3 totals 13 residues. V lost 11 bases and J 13 bases, leaving 24 bases between the germline ends.

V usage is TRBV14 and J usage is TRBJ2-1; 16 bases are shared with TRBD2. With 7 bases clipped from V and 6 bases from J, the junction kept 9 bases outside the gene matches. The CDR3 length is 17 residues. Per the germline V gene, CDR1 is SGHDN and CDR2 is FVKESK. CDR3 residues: CASTGTSGGVWVNEQFF. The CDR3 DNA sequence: TGTGCCAGCACCGGGACTAGCGGGGGGGTATGGGTCAATGAGCAGTTCTTC.

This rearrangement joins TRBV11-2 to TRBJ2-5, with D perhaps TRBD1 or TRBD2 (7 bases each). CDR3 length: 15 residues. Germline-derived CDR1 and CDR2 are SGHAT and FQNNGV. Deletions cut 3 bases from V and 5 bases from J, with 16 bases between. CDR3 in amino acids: CASSFNRGGRETQYF. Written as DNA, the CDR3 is TGTGCCAGCAGCTTTAACAGGGGAGGGCGCGAGACCCAGTACTTC.

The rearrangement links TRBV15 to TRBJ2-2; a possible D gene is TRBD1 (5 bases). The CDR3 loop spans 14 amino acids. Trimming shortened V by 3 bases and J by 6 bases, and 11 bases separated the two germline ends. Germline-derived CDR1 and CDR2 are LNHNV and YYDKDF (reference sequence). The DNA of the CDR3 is TGTGCCACCAGCAGGGAAGACAGTCCCGGGGAGCTGTTTTTT. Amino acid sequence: CATSREDSPGELFF. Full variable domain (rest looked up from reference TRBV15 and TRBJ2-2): DAMVIQNPRYQVTQFGKPVTLSCSQTLNHNVMYWYQQKSSQAPKLLFHYYDKDFNNEADTPDNFQSRRPNTSFCFLDIRSPGLGDTAMYLCATSREDSPGELFFGEGSRLTVL.

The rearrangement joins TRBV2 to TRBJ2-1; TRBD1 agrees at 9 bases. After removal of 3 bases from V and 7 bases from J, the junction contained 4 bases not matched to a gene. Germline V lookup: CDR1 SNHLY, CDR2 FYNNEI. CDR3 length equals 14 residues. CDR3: CASSDVDRGNEQFF. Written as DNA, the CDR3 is TGTGCCAGCAGTGACGTAGACAGGGGGAATGAGCAGTTCTTC.

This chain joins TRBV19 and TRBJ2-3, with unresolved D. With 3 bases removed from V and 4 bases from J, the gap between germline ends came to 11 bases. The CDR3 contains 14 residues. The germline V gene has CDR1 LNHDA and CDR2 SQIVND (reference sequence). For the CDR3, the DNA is TGTGCCAGTAGTATTCGGACCCGCCCAGATACGCAGTATTTT. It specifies CASSIRTRPDTQYF.

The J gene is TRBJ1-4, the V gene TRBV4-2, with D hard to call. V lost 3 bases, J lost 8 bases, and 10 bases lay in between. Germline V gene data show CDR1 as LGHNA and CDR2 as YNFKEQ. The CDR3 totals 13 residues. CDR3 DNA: TGTGCCAGCAGCCAGGATAGCGTGGAAAAACTGTTTTTT. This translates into CASSQDSVEKLFF.

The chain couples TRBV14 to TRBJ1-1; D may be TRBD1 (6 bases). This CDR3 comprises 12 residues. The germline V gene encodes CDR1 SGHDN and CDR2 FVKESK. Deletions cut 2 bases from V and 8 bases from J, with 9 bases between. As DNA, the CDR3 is TGTGCCAGCAGCCAACTTGGGACAGAAGCTTTCTTT. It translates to CASSQLGTEAFF. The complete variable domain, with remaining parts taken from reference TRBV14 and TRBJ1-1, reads EAGVTQFPSHSVIEKGQTVTLRCDPISGHDNLYWYRRVMGKEIKFLLHFVKESKQDESGMPNNRFLAERTGGTYSTLKVQPAELEDSGVYFCASSQLGTEAFFGQGTRLTVV.

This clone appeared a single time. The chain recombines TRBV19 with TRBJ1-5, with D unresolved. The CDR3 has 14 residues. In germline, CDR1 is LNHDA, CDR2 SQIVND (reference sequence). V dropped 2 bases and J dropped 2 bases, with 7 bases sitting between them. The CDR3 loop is CASSISRGNQPQHF. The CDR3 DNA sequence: TGTGCCAGTAGTATAAGTCGGGGCAATCAGCCCCAGCATTTT.

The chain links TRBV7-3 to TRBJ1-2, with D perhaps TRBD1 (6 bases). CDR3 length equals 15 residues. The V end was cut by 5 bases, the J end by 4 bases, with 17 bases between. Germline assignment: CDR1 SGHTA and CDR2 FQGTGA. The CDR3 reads CASSLSVGGAYGYTF. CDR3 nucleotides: TGTGCCAGCAGCCTCTCAGTAGGGGGGGCCTATGGCTACACCTTC. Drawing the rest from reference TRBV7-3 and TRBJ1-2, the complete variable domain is GAGVSQTPSNKVTEKGKYVELRCDPISGHTALYWYRQSLGQGPEFLIYFQGTGAADDSGLPNDRFFAVRPEGSVSTLKIQRTERGDSAVYLCASSLSVGGAYGYTFGSGTRLTVV.

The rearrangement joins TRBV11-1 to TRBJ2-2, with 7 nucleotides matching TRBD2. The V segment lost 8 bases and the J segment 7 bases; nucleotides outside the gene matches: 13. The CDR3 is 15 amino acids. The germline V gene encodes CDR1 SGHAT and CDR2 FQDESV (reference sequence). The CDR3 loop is CASGIPSGRYGELFF. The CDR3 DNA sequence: TGTGCCAGCGGTATTCCTAGCGGAAGATACGGGGAGCTGTTTTTT.